Reported below is one T cell receptor (beta chain). As yet, its antigen is unknown. The PCR had 60 Vbeta and 13 Jbeta primers. TCRdb's table, derived via immunoSEQ multiplex PCR, lists solely in-frame clones and lacks some. The sample contains under 200,000 clones, roughly 65% of which appear only once. Germline values: CDR1 ENHRY, CDR2 SYGVKD. Trimming pared 2 bases from V and 5 bases from J, leaving 16 bases between. CDR3 length equals 15 residues. This sample stems from a study of cytomegalovirus exposure and HLA in healthy donors. The study's findings and limits: It was about 150 TCR beta chains that were listed as cytomegalovirus-associated. Generally TCR sequences proved uncommon, though certain public TCRs appeared in numerous donors.

Specimen: PBMCs. This TCR was recovered from a woman under 30 in good health and CMV-seropositive. The rearrangement joins TRBV10-3 to TRBJ2-7; tentatively, D is TRBD1 (6 bases). The CDR3: CAISEVGRGRDEQYF. CDR3 DNA: TGTGCCATCAGTGAGGTGGGCAGGGGTAGAGACGAGCAGTACTTC.